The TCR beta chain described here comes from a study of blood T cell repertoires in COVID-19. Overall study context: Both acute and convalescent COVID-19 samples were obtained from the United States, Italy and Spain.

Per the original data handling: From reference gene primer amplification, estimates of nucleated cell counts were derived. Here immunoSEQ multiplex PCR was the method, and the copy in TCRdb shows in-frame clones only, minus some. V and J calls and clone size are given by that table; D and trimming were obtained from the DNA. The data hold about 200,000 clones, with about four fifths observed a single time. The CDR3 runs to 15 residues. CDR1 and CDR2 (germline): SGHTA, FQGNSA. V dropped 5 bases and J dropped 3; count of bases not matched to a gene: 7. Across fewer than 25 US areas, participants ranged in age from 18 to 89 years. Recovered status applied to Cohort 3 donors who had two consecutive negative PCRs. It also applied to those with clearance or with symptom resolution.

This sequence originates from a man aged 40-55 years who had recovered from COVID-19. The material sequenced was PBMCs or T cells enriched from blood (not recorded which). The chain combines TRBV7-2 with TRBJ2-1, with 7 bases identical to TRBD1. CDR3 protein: CASSPRQGNYNEQFF. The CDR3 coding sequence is TGTGCCAGCAGCCCCAGACAGGGAAACTACAATGAGCAGTTCTTC.